This T cell receptor (beta chain) was obtained from a study of T cells after yellow fever vaccination. Study results and caveats: Contamination by abundant bulk-population clonotypes could be present in FACS-sorted repertoires.

A universal primer site and UMIs were added as TCR cDNA was made by 5'RACE template switching. MiXCR, run by TCRdb on the 5' RACE reads, gives a single entry per CDR3 protein. The top ten hold 15% to 20% of the sample, which has a few hundred thousand distinct CDR3 sequences, approximately 16% seen once. With regard to this clonotype: What it recognizes is unknown.

Trimming took off 0 bases at V and 4 bases at J, with 8 bases between the two ends. The germline V gene encodes CDR1 MGHRA and CDR2 YSYEKL. The CDR3 loop spans 14 amino acids. The chain recombines TRBV4-1 with TRBJ2-3; a weak D match, TRBD1 (6 bases). Sequencing was performed on PBMCs, taken about 5 days after the first yellow fever vaccination. This TCR was sampled from a man aged 18 to 30 who received the YFV17D yellow fever vaccine. The CDR3 coding sequence is TGCGCCAGCAGCCAAGATGCAGGGGCAGATACGCAGTATTTT. Its protein product is CASSQDAGADTQYF.